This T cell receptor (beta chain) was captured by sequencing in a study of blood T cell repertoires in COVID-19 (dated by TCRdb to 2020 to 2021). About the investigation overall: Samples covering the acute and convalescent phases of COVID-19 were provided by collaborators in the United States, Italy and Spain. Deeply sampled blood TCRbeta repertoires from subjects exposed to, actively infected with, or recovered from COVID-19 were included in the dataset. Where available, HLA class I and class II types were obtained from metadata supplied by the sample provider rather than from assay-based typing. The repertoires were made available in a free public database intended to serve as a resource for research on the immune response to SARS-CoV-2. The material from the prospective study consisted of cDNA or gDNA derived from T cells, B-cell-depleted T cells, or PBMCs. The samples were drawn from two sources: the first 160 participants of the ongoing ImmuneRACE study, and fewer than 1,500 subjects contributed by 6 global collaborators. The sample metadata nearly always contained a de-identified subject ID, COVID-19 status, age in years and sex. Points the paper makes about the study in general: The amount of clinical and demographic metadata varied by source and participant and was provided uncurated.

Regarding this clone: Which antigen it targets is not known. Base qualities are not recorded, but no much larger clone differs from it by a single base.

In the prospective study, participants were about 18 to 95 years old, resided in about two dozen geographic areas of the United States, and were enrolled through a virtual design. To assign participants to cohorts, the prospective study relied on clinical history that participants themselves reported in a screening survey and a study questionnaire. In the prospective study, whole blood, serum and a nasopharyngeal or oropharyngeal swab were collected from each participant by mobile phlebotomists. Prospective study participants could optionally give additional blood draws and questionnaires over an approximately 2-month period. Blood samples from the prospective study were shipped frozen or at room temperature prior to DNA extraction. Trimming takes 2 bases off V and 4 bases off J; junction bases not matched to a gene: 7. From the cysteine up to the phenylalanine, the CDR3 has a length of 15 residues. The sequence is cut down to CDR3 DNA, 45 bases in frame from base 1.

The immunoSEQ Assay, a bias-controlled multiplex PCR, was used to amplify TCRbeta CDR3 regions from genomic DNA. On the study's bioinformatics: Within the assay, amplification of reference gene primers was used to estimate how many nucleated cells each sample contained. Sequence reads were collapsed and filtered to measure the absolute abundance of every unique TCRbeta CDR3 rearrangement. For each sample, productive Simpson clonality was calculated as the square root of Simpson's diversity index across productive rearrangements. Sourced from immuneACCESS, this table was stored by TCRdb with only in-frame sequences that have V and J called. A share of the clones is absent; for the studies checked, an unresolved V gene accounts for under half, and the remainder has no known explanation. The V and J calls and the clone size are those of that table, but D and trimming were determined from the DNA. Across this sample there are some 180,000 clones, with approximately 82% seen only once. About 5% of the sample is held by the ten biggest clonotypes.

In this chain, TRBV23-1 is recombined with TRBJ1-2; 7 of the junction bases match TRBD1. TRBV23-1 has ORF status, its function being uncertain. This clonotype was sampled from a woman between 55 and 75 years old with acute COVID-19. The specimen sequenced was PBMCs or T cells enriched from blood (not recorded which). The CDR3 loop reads CASSQPGQTIYGYTF. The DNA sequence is TGCGCCAGCAGTCAACCGGGACAGACGATCTATGGCTACACCTTC.